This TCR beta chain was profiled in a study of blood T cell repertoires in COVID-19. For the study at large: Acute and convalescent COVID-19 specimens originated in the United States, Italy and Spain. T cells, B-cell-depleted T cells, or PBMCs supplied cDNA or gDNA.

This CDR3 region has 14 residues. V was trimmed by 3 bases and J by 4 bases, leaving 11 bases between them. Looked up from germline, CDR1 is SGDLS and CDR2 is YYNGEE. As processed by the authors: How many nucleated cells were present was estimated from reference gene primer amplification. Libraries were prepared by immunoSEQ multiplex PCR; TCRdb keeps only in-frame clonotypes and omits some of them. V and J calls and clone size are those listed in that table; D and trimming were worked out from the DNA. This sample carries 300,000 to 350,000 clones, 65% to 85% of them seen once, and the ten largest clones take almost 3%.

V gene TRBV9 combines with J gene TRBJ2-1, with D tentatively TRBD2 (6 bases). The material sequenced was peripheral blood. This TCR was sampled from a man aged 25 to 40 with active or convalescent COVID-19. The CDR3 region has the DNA TGTGCCAGCAGCGACCTCGGGGGTTACAATGAGCAGTTCTTC. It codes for CASSDLGGYNEQFF.